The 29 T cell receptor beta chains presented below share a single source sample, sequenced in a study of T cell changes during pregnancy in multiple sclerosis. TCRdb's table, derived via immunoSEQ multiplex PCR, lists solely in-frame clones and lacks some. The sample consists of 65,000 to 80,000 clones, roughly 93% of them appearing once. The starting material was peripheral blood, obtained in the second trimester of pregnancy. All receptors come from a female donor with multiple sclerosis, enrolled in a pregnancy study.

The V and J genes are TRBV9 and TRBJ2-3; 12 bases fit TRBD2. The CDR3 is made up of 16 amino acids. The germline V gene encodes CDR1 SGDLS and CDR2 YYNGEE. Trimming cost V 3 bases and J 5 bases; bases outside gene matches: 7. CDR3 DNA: TGTGCCAGCAGCGGACCTAGCGGGGGGGCCAGAGATACGCAGTATTTT. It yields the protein CASSGPSGGARDTQYF. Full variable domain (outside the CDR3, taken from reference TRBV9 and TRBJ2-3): DSGVTQTPKHLITATGQRVTLRCSPRSGDLSVYWYQQSLDQGLQFLIQYYNGEERAKGNILERFSAQQFPDLHSELNLSSLELGDSALYFCASSGPSGGARDTQYFGPGTRLTVL.

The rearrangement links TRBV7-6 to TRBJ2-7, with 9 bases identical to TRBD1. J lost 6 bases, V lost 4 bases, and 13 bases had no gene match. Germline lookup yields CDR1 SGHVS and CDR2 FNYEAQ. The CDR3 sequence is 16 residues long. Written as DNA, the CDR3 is TGTGCCAGCAGCTGGGACAGGGTGCAGTGGGCAGGCGAGCAGTACTTC. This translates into CASSWDRVQWAGEQYF.

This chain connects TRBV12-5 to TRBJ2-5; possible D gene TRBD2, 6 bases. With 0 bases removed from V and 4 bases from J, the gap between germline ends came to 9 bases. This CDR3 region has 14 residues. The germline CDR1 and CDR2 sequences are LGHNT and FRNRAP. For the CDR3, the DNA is TGTGCTAGTGGTTTGGTACTCGGGGGAGAGACCCAGTACTTC. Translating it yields CASGLVLGGETQYF.

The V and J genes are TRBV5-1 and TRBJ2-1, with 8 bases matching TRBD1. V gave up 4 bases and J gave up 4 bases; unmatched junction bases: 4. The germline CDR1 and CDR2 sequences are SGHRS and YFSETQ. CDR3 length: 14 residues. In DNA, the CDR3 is TGCGCCAGCAGCCGGGACAGGATTTACAATGAGCAGTTCTTC. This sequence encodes CASSRDRIYNEQFF.

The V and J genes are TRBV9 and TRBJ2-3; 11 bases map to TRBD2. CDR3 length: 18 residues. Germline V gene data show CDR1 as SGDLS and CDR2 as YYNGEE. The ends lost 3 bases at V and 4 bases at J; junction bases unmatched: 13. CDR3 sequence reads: CASSAYTVAGGLADTQYF. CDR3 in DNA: TGTGCCAGCAGCGCCTACACCGTAGCGGGGGGGCTAGCAGATACGCAGTATTTT. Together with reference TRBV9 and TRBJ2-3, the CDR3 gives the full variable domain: DSGVTQTPKHLITATGQRVTLRCSPRSGDLSVYWYQQSLDQGLQFLIQYYNGEERAKGNILERFSAQQFPDLHSELNLSSLELGDSALYFCASSAYTVAGGLADTQYFGPGTRLTVL.

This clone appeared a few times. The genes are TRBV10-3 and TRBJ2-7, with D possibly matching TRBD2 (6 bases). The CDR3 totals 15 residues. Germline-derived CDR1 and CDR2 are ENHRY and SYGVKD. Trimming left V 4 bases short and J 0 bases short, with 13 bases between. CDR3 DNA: TGTGCCATCAGTGTACTAGGGGACTCCTCCTACGAGCAGTACTTC. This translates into CAISVLGDSSYEQYF.

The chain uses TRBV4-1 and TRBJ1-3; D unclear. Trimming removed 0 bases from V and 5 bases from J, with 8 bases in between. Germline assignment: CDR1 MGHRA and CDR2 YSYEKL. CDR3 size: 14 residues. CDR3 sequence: CASSQEPQRNTIYF. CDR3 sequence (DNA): TGCGCCAGCAGCCAAGAACCCCAGAGAAACACCATATATTTT.

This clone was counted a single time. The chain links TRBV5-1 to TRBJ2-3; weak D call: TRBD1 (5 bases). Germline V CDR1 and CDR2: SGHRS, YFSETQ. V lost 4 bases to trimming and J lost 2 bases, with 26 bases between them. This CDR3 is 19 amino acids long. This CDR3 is CASSGRHYQGFDATDTQYF. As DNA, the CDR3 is TGCGCCAGCAGCGGCAGACACTACCAGGGCTTTGATGCCACAGATACGCAGTATTTT.

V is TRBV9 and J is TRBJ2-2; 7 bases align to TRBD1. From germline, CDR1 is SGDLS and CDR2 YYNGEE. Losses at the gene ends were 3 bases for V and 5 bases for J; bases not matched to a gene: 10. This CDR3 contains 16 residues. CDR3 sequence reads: CASSETTGSGTGELFF. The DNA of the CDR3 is TGTGCCAGCAGCGAAACGACAGGGTCGGGGACCGGGGAGCTGTTTTTT.

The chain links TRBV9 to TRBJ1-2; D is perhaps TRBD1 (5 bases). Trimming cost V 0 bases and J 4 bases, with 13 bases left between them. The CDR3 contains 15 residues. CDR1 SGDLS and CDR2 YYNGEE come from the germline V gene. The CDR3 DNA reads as TGTGCCAGCAGCGTAGCTGGGAGGGGCTCCTATGGCTACACCTTC. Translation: CASSVAGRGSYGYTF.

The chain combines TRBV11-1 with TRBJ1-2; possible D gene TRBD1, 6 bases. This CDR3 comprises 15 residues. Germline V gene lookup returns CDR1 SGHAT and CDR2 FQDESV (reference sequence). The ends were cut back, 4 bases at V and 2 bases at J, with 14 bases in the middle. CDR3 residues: CASSSPTGGNYGYTF. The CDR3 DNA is TGTGCCAGCAGCTCTCCGACAGGCGGAAACTATGGCTACACCTTC. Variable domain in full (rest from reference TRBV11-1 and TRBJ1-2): EAEVAQSPRYKITEKSQAVAFWCDPISGHATLYWYRQILGQGPELLVQFQDESVVDDSQLPKDRFSAERLKGVDSTLKIQPAELGDSAMYLCASSSPTGGNYGYTFGSGTRLTVV.

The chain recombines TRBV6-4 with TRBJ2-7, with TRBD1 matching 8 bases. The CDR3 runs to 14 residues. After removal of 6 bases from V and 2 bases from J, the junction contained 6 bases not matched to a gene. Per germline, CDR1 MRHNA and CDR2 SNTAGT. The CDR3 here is CASSGQGLPYEQYF. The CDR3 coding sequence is TGTGCCAGCAGCGGACAGGGCCTCCCCTACGAGCAGTACTTC.

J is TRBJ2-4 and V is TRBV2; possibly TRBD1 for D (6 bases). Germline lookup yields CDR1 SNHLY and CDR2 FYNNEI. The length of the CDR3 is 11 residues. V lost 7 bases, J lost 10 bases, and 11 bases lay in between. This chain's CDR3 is CASMRTVIQYF. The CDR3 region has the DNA TGTGCCAGCATGCGGACAGTAATTCAGTACTTC.

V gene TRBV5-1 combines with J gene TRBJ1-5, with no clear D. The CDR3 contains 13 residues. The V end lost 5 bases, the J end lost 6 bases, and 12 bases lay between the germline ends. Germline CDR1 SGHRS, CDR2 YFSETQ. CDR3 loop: CASSIDFGQPQHF. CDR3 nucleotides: TGCGCCAGCAGTATCGACTTCGGTCAGCCCCAGCATTTT.

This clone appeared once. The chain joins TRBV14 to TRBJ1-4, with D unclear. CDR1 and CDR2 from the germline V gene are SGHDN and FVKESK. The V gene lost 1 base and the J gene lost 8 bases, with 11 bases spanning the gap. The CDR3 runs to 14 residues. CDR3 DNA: TGTGCCAGCAGCCAAGGTGGTGCCGGGGAAAAACTGTTTTTT. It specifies CASSQGGAGEKLFF.

CDR3: CASSPGSRSYNEQFF. The CDR3 DNA follows: TGTGCCAGCTCACCAGGTAGCCGGTCCTACAATGAGCAGTTCTTC. This rearrangement joins TRBV18 to TRBJ2-1; D is undetermined. The V and J ends lost 2 bases and 1 base respectively, with 9 bases between them. Germline CDR1 reads KGHSH; CDR2 reads LQKENI. The CDR3 is 15 residues long.

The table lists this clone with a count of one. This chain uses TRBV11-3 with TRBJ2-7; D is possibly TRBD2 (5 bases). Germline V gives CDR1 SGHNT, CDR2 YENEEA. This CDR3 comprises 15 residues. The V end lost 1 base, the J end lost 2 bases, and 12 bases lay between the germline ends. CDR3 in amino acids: CASSLGEGAAYEQYF. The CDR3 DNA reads TGTGCCAGCAGCTTAGGAGAGGGCGCAGCCTACGAGCAGTACTTC. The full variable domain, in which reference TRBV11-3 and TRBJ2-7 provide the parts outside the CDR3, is EAGVVQSPRYKIIEKKQPVAFWCNPISGHNTLYWYLQNLGQGPELLIRYENEEAVDDSQLPKDRFSAERLKGVDSTLKIQPAELGDSAVYLCASSLGEGAAYEQYFGPGTRLTVT.

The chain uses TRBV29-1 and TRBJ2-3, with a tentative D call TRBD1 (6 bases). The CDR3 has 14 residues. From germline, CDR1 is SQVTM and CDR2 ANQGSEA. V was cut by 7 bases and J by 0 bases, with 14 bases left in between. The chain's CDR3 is CSGTGTTSTDTQYF. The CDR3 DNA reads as TGCAGCGGAACAGGGACCACTAGCACAGATACGCAGTATTTT.

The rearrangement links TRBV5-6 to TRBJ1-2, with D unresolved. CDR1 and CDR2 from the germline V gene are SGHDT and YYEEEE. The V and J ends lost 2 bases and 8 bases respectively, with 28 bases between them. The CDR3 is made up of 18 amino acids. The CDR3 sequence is CASSFAPWIGVEARGYTF. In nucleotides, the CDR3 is TGTGCCAGCAGCTTCGCCCCCTGGATCGGGGTGGAGGCGCGGGGCTACACCTTC. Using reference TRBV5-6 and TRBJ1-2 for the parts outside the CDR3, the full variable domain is DAGVTQSPTHLIKTRGQQVTLRCSPKSGHDTVSWYQQALGQGPQFIFQYYEEEERQRGNFPDRFSGHQFPNYSSELNVNALLLGDSALYLCASSFAPWIGVEARGYTFGSGTRLTVV.

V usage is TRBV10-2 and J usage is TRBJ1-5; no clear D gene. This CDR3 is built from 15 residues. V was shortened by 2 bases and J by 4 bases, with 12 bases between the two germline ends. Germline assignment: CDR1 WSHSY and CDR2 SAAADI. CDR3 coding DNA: TGCGCCAGCAGTGAGAGGTGGCGGGAGAATCAGCCCCAGCATTTT. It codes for CASSERWRENQPQHF.

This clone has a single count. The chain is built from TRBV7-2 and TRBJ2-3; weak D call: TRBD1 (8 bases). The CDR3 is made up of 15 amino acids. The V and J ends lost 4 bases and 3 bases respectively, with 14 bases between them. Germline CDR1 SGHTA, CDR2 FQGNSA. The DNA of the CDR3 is TGTGCCAGCAGCTCCGGACAGGGAGGGACAGATACGCAGTATTTT. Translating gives CASSSGQGGTDTQYF.

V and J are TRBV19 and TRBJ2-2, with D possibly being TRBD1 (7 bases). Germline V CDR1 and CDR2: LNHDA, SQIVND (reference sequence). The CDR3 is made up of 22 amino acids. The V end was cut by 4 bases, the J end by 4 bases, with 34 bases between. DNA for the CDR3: TGTGCCAGTAGTAAGAACGACCGCGCGGGACAGACCTACTACCGTGGCACCGGGGAGCTGTTTTTT. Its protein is CASSKNDRAGQTYYRGTGELFF.

The CDR3 region has the DNA TGCGCCAGCAGCTTGGCCCGGACAGGGATATCTGAAAAACTGTTTTTT. Its protein is CASSLARTGISEKLFF. This chain connects TRBV5-1 to TRBJ1-4; TRBD1 matches at 8 bases. V was pared by 0 bases and J by 7 bases, with 8 bases of the junction left unmatched. The length of the CDR3 is 16 residues. Germline CDR1 reads SGHRS; CDR2 reads YFSETQ.

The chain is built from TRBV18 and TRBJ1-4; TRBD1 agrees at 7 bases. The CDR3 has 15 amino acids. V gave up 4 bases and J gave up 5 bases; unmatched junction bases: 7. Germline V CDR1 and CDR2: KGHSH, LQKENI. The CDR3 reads CASSHRDSSNEKLFF. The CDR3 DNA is TGTGCCAGCTCACACCGGGACAGCTCAAATGAAAAACTGTTTTTT.

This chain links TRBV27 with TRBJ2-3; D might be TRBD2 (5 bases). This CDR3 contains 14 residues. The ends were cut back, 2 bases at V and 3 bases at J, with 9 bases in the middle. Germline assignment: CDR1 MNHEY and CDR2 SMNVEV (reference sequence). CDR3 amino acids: CASSLTRPTDTQYF. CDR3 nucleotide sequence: TGTGCCAGCAGTTTAACTAGGCCGACAGATACGCAGTATTTT.

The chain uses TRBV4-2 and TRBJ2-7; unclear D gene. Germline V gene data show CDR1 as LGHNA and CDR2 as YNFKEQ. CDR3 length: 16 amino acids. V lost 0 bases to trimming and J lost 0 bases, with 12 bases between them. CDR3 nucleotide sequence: TGTGCCAGCAGCCAAGATCGCGAAATCAACTCCTACGAGCAGTACTTC. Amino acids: CASSQDREINSYEQYF.

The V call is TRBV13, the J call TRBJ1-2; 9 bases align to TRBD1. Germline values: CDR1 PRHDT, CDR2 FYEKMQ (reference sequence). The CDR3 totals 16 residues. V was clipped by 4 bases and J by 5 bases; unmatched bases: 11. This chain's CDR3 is CASSSNRGQGHYGYTF. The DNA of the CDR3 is TGTGCCAGCAGCTCGAACCGGGGACAGGGACATTATGGCTACACCTTC. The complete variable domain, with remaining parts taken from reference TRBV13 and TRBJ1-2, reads AAGVIQSPRHLIKEKRETATLKCYPIPRHDTVYWYQQGPGQDPQFLISFYEKMQSDKGSIPDRFSAQQFSDYHSELNMSSLELGDSALYFCASSSNRGQGHYGYTFGSGTRLTVV.

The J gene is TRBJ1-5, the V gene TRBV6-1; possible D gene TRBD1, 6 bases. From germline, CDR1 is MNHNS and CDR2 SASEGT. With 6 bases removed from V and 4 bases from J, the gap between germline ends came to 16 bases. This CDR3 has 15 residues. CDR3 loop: CASRGDKGINQPQHF. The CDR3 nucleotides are TGTGCCAGCAGAGGGGACAAGGGAATTAATCAGCCCCAGCATTTT.

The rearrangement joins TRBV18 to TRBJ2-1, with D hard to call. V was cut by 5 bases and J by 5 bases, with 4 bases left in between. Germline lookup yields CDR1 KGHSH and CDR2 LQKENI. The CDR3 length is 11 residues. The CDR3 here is CASSSDNEQFF. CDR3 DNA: TGTGCCAGCTCATCCGACAATGAGCAGTTCTTC.